This is a list of T cell receptor beta chains from one sample in a study of T cell responses to AZD1222 COVID-19 vaccine. Clones were sequenced by immunoSEQ multiplex PCR, and TCRdb holds only the in-frame ones, with some missing. The sample has fewer than 200,000 clones; roughly 92% are singletons. The sequences come from peripheral blood, collected 28 days after the second dose of the MenACWY control vaccine. These TCRs come from an adult who received the MenACWY meningococcal vaccine as a control. The conserved cysteine and the conserved F or W are not part of the CDR3 here. The D gene is left open where the match is weak.

J	D	V	CDR3
TRBJ2-7	TRBD1	TRBV3-1/TRBV3-2	ASSWDREPYEQY
TRBJ1-4	TRBD1	TRBV7-9	ASSPGQGATNEKLF
TRBJ2-1	NA	TRBV6-5	ASRNTGFGEQF
TRBJ1-1	NA	TRBV18	ASSPTGMNTEAF
TRBJ2-2	TRBD2	TRBV2	ASSNGLAFTGELF
TRBJ2-3	NA	TRBV5-6	ASSLGRASTDTQY
TRBJ1-1	TRBD1	TRBV19	ASSIRDRGNTEAF
TRBJ1-2	NA	TRBV5-1	ASSPPPPGRGEGYT
TRBJ1-5	NA	TRBV6-2/TRBV6-3	ASSLRQGNQPQH
TRBJ1-1	NA	TRBV11-2	ASSLTGTPEAF
TRBJ2-7	NA	TRBV29-1	SVMDVIGEQY
TRBJ1-6	NA	TRBV27	ASTSGGYNSPLH
TRBJ1-1	TRBD1	TRBV19	ASTITGARTEAF
TRBJ1-1	NA	TRBV7-8	ASSLELGPRSTEAF
TRBJ2-3	TRBD1	TRBV2	ASGEAGGADTQY
TRBJ1-1	TRBD1	TRBV30	AWNRGRRDTEAF
TRBJ2-4	TRBD1	TRBV27	ASSLALTGGAKNIQY
TRBJ1-1	NA	TRBV7-2	ASSFGDTEAF
TRBJ1-2	TRBD1	TRBV24-1	ATSAHGGTGDYGYT
TRBJ1-4	NA	TRBV19	ASSITAPSTAEKLF
TRBJ1-2	NA	TRBV11-2	ASSSRGRSA
TRBJ1-4	NA	TRBV27	ASSPTNHRARATNEKLF
TRBJ2-7	TRBD1	TRBV5-1	ASSGPGQGNNEQY
TRBJ1-5	NA	TRBV27	ASKFNPGSNQPQH
TRBJ2-1	TRBD2	TRBV7-8	ASSYTGGRNEQF
TRBJ2-3	TRBD2	TRBV7-3	ASSAQGREADTQY
TRBJ1-3	NA	TRBV30	AWSVTGSSGNTIY
TRBJ1-1	NA	TRBV5-8	ASSLRTVRAF
TRBJ2-2	TRBD1	TRBV6-5	ASRGQGEPGELF
TRBJ1-3	NA	TRBV13	ASSPDELSGNTIY
TRBJ1-4	NA	TRBV28	ASSPAIGGPNEKLF
TRBJ2-7	TRBD2	TRBV5-4	ASSLARGRAYEQY
TRBJ1-5	TRBD1	TRBV7-2	ASSATDRQPQH
TRBJ1-4	TRBD1	TRBV19	ASSTLTGATNEKLF
TRBJ1-3	NA	TRBV16	ASSQNRAGNTIY
TRBJ2-1	TRBD2	TRBV7-7	ASSRRTSGSENEQF
TRBJ1-4	NA	TRBV4-2	ASSQVGGGPTNEKLF
TRBJ2-7	NA	TRBV6-2/TRBV6-3	ASSYGNGVSYEQY
TRBJ2-2	NA	TRBV10-3	AISDLGRNTGELF
TRBJ2-3	TRBD2	TRBV7-2	ASSLGTSGPSTDTQY
TRBJ1-3	NA	TRBV7-6	ASSRTGGSGNTIY
TRBJ2-1	NA	TRBV2	ASSEIGVGEQF
TRBJ2-2	NA	TRBV6-5	ASRSPGLLTGELF
TRBJ2-1	TRBD2	TRBV11-2	ASSLVGGSTPYNEQF
TRBJ1-1	TRBD1	TRBV2	ASIGTGAVAF
TRBJ1-1	NA	TRBV14	ASSQNTEAF
TRBJ2-6	NA	TRBV18	ASSSLGTASGANVLT
TRBJ2-2	NA	TRBV7-3	ASSSPTGRENTGELF
TRBJ2-7	NA	TRBV27	ASAHGGSHPYEQY
TRBJ1-3	NA	TRBV9	ASSPWASTESGNTIY
TRBJ2-7	NA	TRBV12-3/TRBV12-4	ASSSDIHYEQY
TRBJ1-3	TRBD1	TRBV9	ASSPGTGRGNTIY
TRBJ2-1	NA	TRBV7-2	ASSLGTDYEQF
TRBJ2-7	TRBD2	TRBV5-1	ASSLASGRAEEQY